This entry lists 13 T cell receptor beta chains sequenced from one sample in a study of CXCR3-negative and CXCR3-positive naive CD8 T cells. Study-wide findings and caveats: CXCR3-positive naive cells had more hydrophobic TRB CDR3s than CXCR3-negative naive cells.

No antigen has been identified for these receptors. Libraries were UMI-labeled 5' RACE TRB cDNA. TCRdb reanalyzed the 5' RACE reads and collapses them to one entry per CDR3 protein, without DNA. The table lists 120,000 or so distinct CDR3 sequences. The sample consisted of naive CXCR3+ CD8+ T cells from blood. The subset: CD45RO-CCR7+CD27+CD95- naive CD8+ T cells expressing CXCR3 (TNR3+). The receptors were gathered from a human donor in good health. Some clones in this sample may be carry-over from other donors' samples.

V is TRBV11-2 and J is TRBJ2-7; the TCRdb D gene call, TRBD2, has no DNA to confirm it. This CDR3 has 15 residues. Germline loops: CDR1 SGHAT, CDR2 FQNNGV. The CDR3 sequence: CASSREAAANYEQYF.

J is TRBJ1-1 and V is TRBV7-9; TCRdb reports TRBD1, a call that lacks DNA to check it against. The CDR3 extends over 13 amino acids. Germline V CDR1 and CDR2: SEHNR, FQNEAQ (reference sequence). Here the CDR3 reads CASILGDNTEAFF. The variable domain in full, completed from reference TRBV7-9 and TRBJ1-1, reads DTGVSQNPRHKITKRGQNVTFRCDPISEHNRLYWYRQTLGQGPEFLTYFQNEAQLEKSRLLSDRFSAERPKGSFSTLEIQRTEQGDSAMYLCASILGDNTEAFFGQGTRLTVV.

The CDR3 region is CSVAGTGISYEQYF. The chain combines TRBV29-1 with TRBJ2-7; TCRdb picks TRBD1, but there is no DNA to check that call. Germline CDR1 SQVTM, CDR2 ANQGSEA. This CDR3 has 14 residues.

The J gene is TRBJ2-5, the V gene TRBV6-5; absent DNA, TCRdb's TRBD2 call cannot be checked. The CDR3 has 15 amino acids. Germline V lookup: CDR1 MNHEY, CDR2 SVGAGI. CDR3 sequence reads: CASSYSRLAEETQYF.

This chain joins TRBV5-6 and TRBJ2-3; the TCRdb call, TRBD2, lacks DNA for checking. Germline CDR1 SGHDT, CDR2 YYEEEE. The CDR3 loop spans 14 amino acids. CDR3 sequence: CASSPGEGIDTQYF. The entire variable domain, with the rest obtained from reference TRBV5-6 and TRBJ2-3, is as follows: DAGVTQSPTHLIKTRGQQVTLRCSPKSGHDTVSWYQQALGQGPQFIFQYYEEEERQRGNFPDRFSGHQFPNYSSELNVNALLLGDSALYLCASSPGEGIDTQYFGPGTRLTVL.

This rearrangement joins TRBV6-2 or TRBV6-3 to TRBJ2-7. The germline V gene encodes CDR1 MNHEY and CDR2 SVGEGT. CDR3 length: 14 amino acids. Here the CDR3 reads CASSYSLGSYEQYF.

The V call is TRBV5-1, the J call TRBJ2-5. Looked up from germline, CDR1 is SGHRS and CDR2 is YFSETQ. This CDR3 comprises 13 residues. This CDR3 is CASTLFQVETQYF.

This chain uses TRBV29-1 with TRBJ2-5; TCRdb indicates TRBD2, and absent DNA this call remains unverified. Germline V gene lookup returns CDR1 SQVTM and CDR2 ANQGSEA. This CDR3 spans 11 amino acids. The CDR3: CSVGFLPELNF. Variable domain in full (rest from reference TRBV29-1 and TRBJ2-5): SAVISQKPSRDICQRGTSLTIQCQVDSQVTMMFWYRQQPGQSLTLIATANQGSEATYESGFVIDKFPISRPNLTFSTLTVSNMSPEDSSIYLCSVGFLPELNFGPGTRLLVL.

The chain employs TRBV7-2 and TRBJ1-5; TCRdb outputs TRBD1, but without DNA this stays unchecked. The germline gives CDR1 SGHTA, CDR2 FQGNSA. The CDR3 is 15 amino acids. CDR3 sequence reads: CASSLGGIGNQPQHF.

The V gene is TRBV25-1, the J gene TRBJ2-1; the D call of TRBD2 rests on TCRdb alone, since no DNA is present to check it. This CDR3 region has 13 residues. Germline CDR1 reads MGHDK; CDR2 reads SYGVNS. The chain's CDR3 is CASSDLGLAKQFF.

The J gene is TRBJ2-1, the V gene TRBV7-3. Germline CDR1 is SGHTA and CDR2 is FQGTGA. The CDR3 is made up of 13 amino acids. CDR3 in amino acids: CASSLTPENEQFF.

The chain combines TRBV6-2 or TRBV6-3 with TRBJ2-2; TCRdb proposes TRBD1, but this gene call is untestable without DNA. CDR1 and CDR2 (germline): MNHEY, SVGEGT. This CDR3 is 12 amino acids long. CDR3 loop: CANRAQGWELFF.

V usage is TRBV2 and J usage is TRBJ1-1; the TCRdb D gene call, TRBD1, has no DNA to confirm it. This CDR3 is 17 amino acids long. The germline gives CDR1 SNHLY, CDR2 FYNNEI. The CDR3 loop is CASLGSRRKTEGTEAFF.